This T cell receptor (beta chain) originates from a study of type 1 regulatory T cells. Study-level information: T-allo10 is a Tr1-enriched, alloantigen-specific CD4 T cell product made in vitro.

A single record per CDR3 protein comes from TCRdb applying MiXCR to the reads. The data contain about 71,000 distinct CDR3 sequences, less than 25% of them singletons. This clonotype occurred a few times. The antigen remains undetermined. Study-wide results and caveats: Compared with non-Tr1 cells, Tr1 cells showed a narrower TCR repertoire.

Germline trimming cut 0 bases from V and 6 bases from J; bases unmatched to any gene: 10. This CDR3 has 16 residues. Germline V gene lookup returns CDR1 SGDLS and CDR2 YYNGEE. This TCR was sampled from a human donor in good health. This chain links TRBV9 with TRBJ2-7, with 9 nucleotides matching TRBD2. The sequencing input was cultured type 1 regulatory T (Tr1) cells, either the whole culture or a sorted fraction (not recorded which). The CDR3 DNA reads as TGTGCCAGCAGCGTAGATGGGACTAGCTGGACACGCGAGCAGTACTTC. It specifies CASSVDGTSWTREQYF. Full variable domain (rest looked up from reference TRBV9 and TRBJ2-7): DSGVTQTPKHLITATGQRVTLRCSPRSGDLSVYWYQQSLDQGLQFLIQYYNGEERAKGNILERFSAQQFPDLHSELNLSSLELGDSALYFCASSVDGTSWTREQYFGPGTRLTVT.